The clone carrying this T cell receptor beta chain has a single count. The target antigen is unknown. This record comes from a study of blood T cells in healthy people across ages. General study results and limits: Possibly confounding the expanded clonotype changes was the fact that donor CMV status was unknown. Among long-lived donors, naive CD4+ cells were more numerous and diversity higher than in aged donors. Age advanced and TCR beta diversity per million T cells fell, roughly linearly.

Each donor had 8.5 to 10 milliliters of peripheral blood drawn. Germline V CDR1 and CDR2: MNHEY, SVGEGT. With 0 bases removed from V and 0 bases from J, the gap between germline ends came to 8 bases. The CDR3 loop spans 15 amino acids. With a J-beta primer mix and a sample-barcoded 5' primer, a second PCR ran roughly 6 to 12 cycles. TCRdb re-called the 5' RACE reads with MiXCR, one entry per CDR3 protein. Here the sample spans about 570,000 distinct CDR3 sequences, 27% being singletons. Sequenced: blood. The chain uses TRBV6-2 or TRBV6-3 and TRBJ2-5; D is perhaps TRBD1 (5 bases). The receptor comes from a woman in her 70s in good health. CDR3 nucleotides: TGTGCCAGCAGTTACTCGATAGGGGACCAAGAGACCCAGTACTTC. Translating gives CASSYSIGDQETQYF.